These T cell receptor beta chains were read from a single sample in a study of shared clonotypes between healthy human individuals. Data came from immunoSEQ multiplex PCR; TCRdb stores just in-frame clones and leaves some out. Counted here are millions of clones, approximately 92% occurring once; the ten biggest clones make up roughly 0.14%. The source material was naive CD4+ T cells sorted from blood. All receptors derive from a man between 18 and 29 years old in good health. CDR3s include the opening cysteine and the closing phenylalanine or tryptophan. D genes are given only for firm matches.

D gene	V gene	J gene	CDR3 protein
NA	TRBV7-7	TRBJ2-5	CASSLAQQGETQYF
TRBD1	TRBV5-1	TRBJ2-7	CASSMGQGSNEQYF
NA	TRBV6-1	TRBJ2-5	CASSGQYQETQYF
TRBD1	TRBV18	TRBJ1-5	CASSPWDRGERQPQHF
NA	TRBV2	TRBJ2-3	CVKGAANGDTQYF
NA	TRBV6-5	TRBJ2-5	CASRPHAQETQYF
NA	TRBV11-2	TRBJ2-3	CASSLSGTDTQYF
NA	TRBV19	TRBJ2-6	CAISRYSGANVLTF
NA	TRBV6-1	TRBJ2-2	CASSPGRNTGELFF
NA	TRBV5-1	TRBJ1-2	CASSLDLSGYTF
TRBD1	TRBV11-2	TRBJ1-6	CASSPDRVHSPLHF
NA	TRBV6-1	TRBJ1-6	CASRDRSNSPLHF